This is a list of T cell receptor beta chains from one sample in a study of cytomegalovirus exposure and HLA in healthy donors. Some clones are missing from TCRdb's copy, which holds only in-frame ones; the method was immunoSEQ multiplex PCR. This sample has about 61,000 clones, with 70% to 90% found just once. Sequenced material: PBMCs. The receptors come from a man under 40 in good health and CMV-seropositive. Each CDR3 is given with its conserved first and last residue. The order of the fields is clone size, J gene, V gene, D gene, CDR3 protein, CDR3 DNA. The D gene is left open where the match is weak. Some rows mark clone size as missing; the rest say once, few, many or name a class of expanded clone.

. TRBJ1-1 TRBV7-2 . CASRPRRSGNTEAFF TGTGCCAGCAGGCCACGGCGTTCGGGGAACACTGAAGCTTTCTTT
. TRBJ2-2 TRBV9 . CASSVGAGDTGELFF TGTGCCAGCAGCGTAGGGGCAGGGGACACCGGGGAGCTGTTTTTT
. TRBJ2-7 TRBV28 . CASTQGRSYEQYF TGTGCCAGCACCCAGGGCCGTTCCTACGAGCAGTACTTC
. TRBJ2-1 TRBV27 . CASSLSLLDNEQFF TGTGCCAGCAGTCTGAGCCTACTAGACAATGAGCAGTTCTTC
. TRBJ1-1 TRBV15 TRBD1 CATSRDRGVAFF TGTGCCACCAGCAGAGACAGGGGGGTAGCTTTCTTT
. TRBJ1-4 TRBV7-2 TRBD1 CASSLLPGQGSEEKLFF TGTGCCAGCAGCCTACTGCCGGGACAGGGATCAGAGGAAAAACTGTTTTTT
. TRBJ1-5 TRBV7-8 . CASSSDSNNQPQHF TGTGCCAGCAGCTCTGACTCGAACAATCAGCCCCAGCATTTT
. TRBJ2-4 TRBV15 . CATSRDTGRNIQYF TGTGCCACCAGCAGAGATACGGGAAGAAACATTCAGTACTTC
. TRBJ2-1 TRBV5-6 TRBD2 CASSRTSSEQFF TGTGCCAGCAGCCGGACTAGTTCGGAGCAGTTCTTC
few TRBJ2-7 TRBV20-1 TRBD2 CRGGTSDEQYF TGCAGGGGAGGGACTAGCGACGAGCAGTACTTC
. TRBJ2-7 TRBV19 . CASSREGAVSYEQYF TGTGCCAGTAGCCGCGAGGGAGCCGTCTCCTACGAGCAGTACTTC
once TRBJ2-3 TRBV6-1 TRBD1 CASSVHFSTGGGTDTQYF TGTGCCAGCAGTGTCCACTTCTCAACAGGGGGCGGCACAGATACGCAGTATTTT
few TRBJ2-7 TRBV5-6 TRBD1 CASSWDRGDYEQYF TGTGCCAGCAGTTGGGACAGGGGAGACTACGAGCAGTACTTC
. TRBJ1-4 TRBV2 . CARKQGSEKLFF TGTGCCAGGAAACAGGGATCTGAAAAACTGTTTTTT
once TRBJ1-5 TRBV7-8 TRBD1 CASSLTDRATLRPQHF TGTGCCAGCAGCTTAACGGACAGGGCCACCTTACGGCCCCAGCATTTT
once TRBJ2-4 TRBV27 . CASRIGPSFGIQYF TGTGCCAGCAGAATTGGCCCTAGCTTTGGCATTCAGTACTTC